Listed below are T cell receptor beta chains from one sample, sequenced in a study of early stage breast cancer tumors. Using immunoSEQ multiplex PCR, the repertoire was profiled, and TCRdb retains in-frame clones only, with some absent. The sample holds some 5,000 clones, 61% seen once. The material sequenced was breast tumor tissue. Receptors were obtained from a person between 50 and 60 years old with breast cancer. Both conserved end residues are part of each CDR3. A D gene is named only where the DNA matches it firmly. Clone sizes are given selectively: once, few, many, or a class where the clone is expanded.

V	D	J	size	CDR3	DNA
TRBV28	TRBD1	TRBJ1-5	-	CASSLWEPGQDNQPQHF	TGTGCCAGCAGTTTATGGGAACCGGGACAGGATAATCAGCCCCAGCATTTT
TRBV12-5	-	TRBJ2-2	-	CASGLRQDSTGELFF	TGTGCTAGTGGTTTGCGACAGGATAGCACCGGGGAGCTGTTTTTT
TRBV5-4	-	TRBJ2-2	-	CASSLPGTNTGELFF	TGTGCCAGCAGCTTGCCAGGGACCAACACCGGGGAGCTGTTTTTT
TRBV5-1	TRBD2	TRBJ2-1	-	CASSQLAGGSYNEQFF	TGCGCCAGCAGCCAATTAGCGGGGGGCTCCTACAATGAGCAGTTCTTC
TRBV7-6	TRBD1	TRBJ1-1	-	CASSIGQGATEAFF	TGTGCCAGCAGCATCGGACAGGGGGCAACTGAAGCTTTCTTT
TRBV5-1	TRBD2	TRBJ2-2	-	CASSLASTSGAGELFF	TGCGCCAGCAGCTTGGCTTCAACTAGCGGGGCTGGGGAGCTGTTTTTT
TRBV21-1	-	TRBJ1-4	-	CARYSGTGHEKLFF	TGTGCCAGGTATTCCGGGACAGGTCATGAAAAACTGTTTTTT
TRBV29-1	-	TRBJ1-1	-	CSVERQGTPEAFF	TGCAGCGTTGAAAGGCAGGGGACCCCGGAAGCTTTCTTT
TRBV18	TRBD1	TRBJ1-2	-	CASSPFTGDRGINYGYTF	TGTGCCAGCTCACCATTTACGGGGGACAGGGGGATTAACTATGGCTACACCTTC
TRBV4-1	TRBD2	TRBJ2-3	-	CASSPSSGRGVDF	TGCGCCAGCAGCCCTTCTAGCGGGAGGGGAGTAGATTTT
TRBV7-2	-	TRBJ2-3	-	CASSFEAVTQYF	TGTGCCAGCAGTTTCGAAGCGGTTACGCAGTATTTT
TRBV2	TRBD1	TRBJ1-2	few	CASSEGTGLGYTF	TGTGCCAGCAGTGAGGGGACAGGGCTTGGCTACACCTTC
TRBV4-1	-	TRBJ2-1	-	CASSQDYNEQFF	TGCGCCAGCAGCCAAGATTACAATGAGCAGTTCTTC
TRBV9	TRBD1	TRBJ1-4	medium-sized	CASSDGTGNEKLFF	TGTGCCAGCAGCGACGGGACAGGAAATGAAAAACTGTTTTTT
TRBV19	TRBD1	TRBJ2-3	few	CASRDRGAGTQYF	TGTGCCAGCCGGGACAGGGGCGCAGGGACGCAGTATTTT
TRBV7-8	TRBD1	TRBJ1-6	-	CASSLARQGTPLHF	TGTGCCAGCAGCTTAGCCCGACAGGGAACACCCCTCCACTTT
TRBV4-2	-	TRBJ1-5	few	CASSQAGDQPQHF	TGTGCCAGCAGCCAAGCGGGGGATCAGCCCCAGCATTTT
TRBV4-3	TRBD1	TRBJ1-4	once	CASSQGGQGHEKLFF	TGCGCCAGCAGCCAAGGGGGACAGGGGCATGAAAAACTGTTTTTT
TRBV12-5	TRBD2	TRBJ2-7	-	CASGLGYAGDEQYF	TGTGCTAGTGGTTTAGGATATGCGGGAGACGAGCAGTACTTC
TRBV4-1	-	TRBJ1-1	few	CASSRQQSNTEAFF	TGCGCCAGCAGCCGACAACAGAGTAACACTGAAGCTTTCTTT
TRBV29-1	-	TRBJ1-3	few	CSVVPTGSGNTIYF	TGCAGCGTTGTCCCGACGGGCTCTGGAAACACCATATATTTT
TRBV9	-	TRBJ2-5	-	CASSVGLGVETQYF	TGTGCCAGCAGCGTAGGTTTAGGTGTGGAGACCCAGTACTTC
TRBV7-9	TRBD1	TRBJ2-5	-	CASSTPTGGGGETQYF	TGTGCCAGCAGCACGCCGACAGGGGGAGGCGGAGAGACCCAGTACTTC
TRBV7-8	-	TRBJ1-2	medium-sized	CASSNSGVLPGYTF	TGTGCCAGCAGCAACTCAGGGGTCCTCCCTGGCTACACCTTC
TRBV4-1	-	TRBJ2-7	-	CASSQDQGSYEQYF	TGCGCCAGCAGCCAAGATCAGGGCTCCTACGAGCAGTACTTC
TRBV6-1	TRBD1	TRBJ1-5	-	CASSEDRGRGYSNQPQHF	TGTGCCAGCAGTGAAGACAGGGGACGCGGATATAGCAATCAGCCCCAGCATTTT
TRBV25-1	-	TRBJ2-1	-	CASSEYKLADYNEQFF	TGTGCCAGCAGTGAATATAAGCTAGCCGATTACAATGAGCAGTTCTTC
TRBV9	TRBD2	TRBJ2-7	-	CASSLSGRVYEQYF	TGTGCCAGCAGCCTTAGCGGGAGGGTCTACGAGCAGTACTTC
TRBV29-1	TRBD1	TRBJ2-7	few	CSVRQGTLYEQYF	TGCAGCGTTAGACAGGGGACCCTCTACGAGCAGTACTTC
TRBV7-2	TRBD2	TRBJ2-3	large	CASSLMRERDTQYF	TGTGCCAGCAGCTTGATGCGGGAGAGGGATACGCAGTATTTT
TRBV7-2	-	TRBJ1-1	-	CASSFRRVGTEAFF	TGTGCCAGCAGCTTTCGCAGGGTCGGCACTGAAGCTTTCTTT
TRBV7-9	-	TRBJ1-2	-	CASSLLRGLYGYTF	TGTGCCAGCAGCTTACTCAGGGGACTCTATGGCTACACCTTC
TRBV19	-	TRBJ1-2	-	CASSIDGFLGGYTF	TGTGCCAGTAGTATAGATGGGTTTCTTGGGGGCTACACCTTC
TRBV6-6	-	TRBJ1-2	-	CASSHDTNYGYTF	TGTGCCAGCAGCCATGACACGAACTATGGCTACACCTTC
TRBV4-1	-	TRBJ1-1	-	CASSQEGEMNTEAFF	TGCGCCAGCAGCCAAGAAGGGGAGATGAACACTGAAGCTTTCTTT
TRBV30	-	TRBJ2-6	-	CAWSGSGANVLTF	TGTGCCTGGAGCGGCTCTGGGGCCAACGTCCTGACTTTC
TRBV7-6	-	TRBJ1-1	-	CASSSRRDSEAFF	TGTGCCAGCAGCTCTCGGAGGGACTCTGAAGCTTTCTTT
TRBV16	-	TRBJ1-6	few	CASSPRGNSPLHF	TGTGCCAGCAGCCCTAGGGGAAATTCACCCCTCCACTTT
TRBV14	-	TRBJ1-6	-	CASSQDRGATSPLHF	TGTGCCAGCAGCCAAGATAGGGGGGCTACTTCACCCCTCCACTTT
TRBV25-1	-	TRBJ2-5	few	CASSELGGRETQYF	TGTGCCAGCAGTGAACTGGGGGGCAGAGAGACCCAGTACTTC
TRBV5-1	-	TRBJ2-1	-	CASSLDPVVGSNEQFF	TGCGCCAGCAGCTTGGATCCGGTGGTAGGGTCTAATGAGCAGTTCTTC
TRBV27	-	TRBJ2-4	-	CANWTAALAKNIQYF	TGTGCCAACTGGACAGCGGCTCTAGCCAAAAACATTCAGTACTTC
TRBV6-5	-	TRBJ2-1	-	CASSGGRGGHNEQFF	TGTGCCAGCAGTGGAGGCAGGGGGGGCCACAATGAGCAGTTCTTC
TRBV28	TRBD1	TRBJ2-4	-	CATYDREAKNIQYF	TGTGCCACCTATGACAGGGAAGCCAAAAACATTCAGTACTTC
TRBV5-5	TRBD1	TRBJ2-4	few	CASSLGLDRGLNIQYF	TGTGCCAGCAGCTTGGGCTTAGACAGGGGTTTGAACATTCAGTACTTC
TRBV6-6	-	TRBJ1-4	-	CASRSGGAGLEKLFF	TGTGCCAGCAGGAGCGGGGGGGCGGGCCTGGAAAAACTGTTTTTT
TRBV5-5	-	TRBJ1-4	-	CASSQEATGLNEKLFF	TGTGCCAGCAGCCAAGAAGCGACGGGGTTGAATGAAAAACTGTTTTTT
TRBV30	TRBD1	TRBJ2-2	-	CAWTRRDSTGELFF	TGTGCCTGGACCCGCCGGGACAGCACCGGGGAGCTGTTTTTT
TRBV14	-	TRBJ1-2	few	CASSQNRLYGYTF	TGTGCCAGCAGCCAAAACAGGCTCTATGGCTACACCTTC
TRBV11-3	-	TRBJ2-5	-	CASSSPDRETQYF	TGTGCCAGCAGCTCCCCGGACAGAGAGACCCAGTACTTC
TRBV30	-	TRBJ1-6	few	CAWSRGASSYNSPLHF	TGTGCCTGGAGTCGGGGGGCTAGCTCCTATAATTCACCCCTCCACTTT
TRBV2	-	TRBJ2-1	once	CASSERRDYNEQFF	TGTGCCAGCAGTGAACGGAGGGACTACAATGAGCAGTTCTTC
TRBV9	TRBD2	TRBJ2-3	-	CASSAPAGTSGTDTQYF	TGTGCCAGCAGCGCACCTGCCGGGACTAGCGGCACAGATACGCAGTATTTT
TRBV7-8	TRBD2	TRBJ2-3	-	CASSFVGLAGGGVTDTQYF	TGTGCCAGCAGCTTTGTCGGGCTAGCGGGAGGAGGGGTCACAGATACGCAGTATTTT
TRBV5-4	-	TRBJ1-2	medium-sized	CASSLESAYGYTF	TGTGCCAGCAGCTTGGAGTCGGCGTATGGCTACACCTTC